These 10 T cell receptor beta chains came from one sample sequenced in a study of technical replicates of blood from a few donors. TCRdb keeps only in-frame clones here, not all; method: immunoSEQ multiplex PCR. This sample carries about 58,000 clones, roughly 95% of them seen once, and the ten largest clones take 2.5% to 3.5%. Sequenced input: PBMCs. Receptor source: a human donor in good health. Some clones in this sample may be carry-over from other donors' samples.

CDR3: CASSQATGGSGGYTF. CDR3 in DNA: TGTGCCAGCAGCCAAGCGACAGGGGGGTCGGGTGGCTACACCTTC. The chain recombines TRBV4-2 with TRBJ1-2; 9 bases are shared with TRBD1. Losses at the gene ends were 1 base for V and 7 bases for J; bases not matched to a gene: 7. This CDR3 is 15 amino acids long. The germline gives CDR1 LGHNA, CDR2 YNFKEQ.

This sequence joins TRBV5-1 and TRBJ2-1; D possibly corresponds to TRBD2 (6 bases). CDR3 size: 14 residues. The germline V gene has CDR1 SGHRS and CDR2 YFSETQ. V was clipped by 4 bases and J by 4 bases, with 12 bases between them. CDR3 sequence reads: CASSPLASYNEQFF. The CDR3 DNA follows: TGCGCCAGCAGCCCGCTAGCGTCTTACAATGAGCAGTTCTTC.

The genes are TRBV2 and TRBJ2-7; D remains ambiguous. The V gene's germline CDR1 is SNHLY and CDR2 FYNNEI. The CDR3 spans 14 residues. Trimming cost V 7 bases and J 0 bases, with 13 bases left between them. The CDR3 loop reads CASTPLLSSYEQYF. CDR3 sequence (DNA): TGTGCCAGCACCCCTCTGCTGAGCTCCTACGAGCAGTACTTC.

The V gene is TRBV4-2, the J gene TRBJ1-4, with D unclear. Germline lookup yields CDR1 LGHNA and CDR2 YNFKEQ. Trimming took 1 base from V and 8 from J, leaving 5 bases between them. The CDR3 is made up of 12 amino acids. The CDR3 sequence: CASSQVREKLFF. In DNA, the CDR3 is TGTGCCAGCAGCCAAGTCCGGGAAAAACTGTTTTTT.

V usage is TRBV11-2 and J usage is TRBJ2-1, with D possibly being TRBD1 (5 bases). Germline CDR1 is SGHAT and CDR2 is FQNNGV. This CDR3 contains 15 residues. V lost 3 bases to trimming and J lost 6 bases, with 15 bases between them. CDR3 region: CASSFTGKHVNEQFF. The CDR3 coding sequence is TGTGCCAGCAGCTTCACAGGTAAACACGTCAATGAGCAGTTCTTC.

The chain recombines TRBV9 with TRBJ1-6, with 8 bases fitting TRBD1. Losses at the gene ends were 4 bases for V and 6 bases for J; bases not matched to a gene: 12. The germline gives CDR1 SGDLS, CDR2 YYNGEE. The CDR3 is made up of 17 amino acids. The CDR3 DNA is TGTGCCAGCAGCCCCCGACCCAGGACAGGGTCTAATTCACCCCTCCACTTT. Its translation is CASSPRPRTGSNSPLHF.

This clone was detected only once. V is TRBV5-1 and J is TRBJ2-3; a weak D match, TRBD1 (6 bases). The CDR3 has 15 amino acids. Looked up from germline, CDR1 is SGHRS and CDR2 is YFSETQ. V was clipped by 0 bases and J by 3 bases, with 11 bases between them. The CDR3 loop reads CASSLGGGTTDTQYF. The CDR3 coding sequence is TGCGCCAGCAGCTTGGGTGGGGGCACAACAGATACGCAGTATTTT.

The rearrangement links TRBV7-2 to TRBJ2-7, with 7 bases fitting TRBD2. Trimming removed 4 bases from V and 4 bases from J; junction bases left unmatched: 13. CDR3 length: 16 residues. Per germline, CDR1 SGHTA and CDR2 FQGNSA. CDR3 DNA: TGTGCCAGCAGCTACCCCCGCGCTAGCGGAATTTACGAGCAGTACTTC. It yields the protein CASSYPRASGIYEQYF.

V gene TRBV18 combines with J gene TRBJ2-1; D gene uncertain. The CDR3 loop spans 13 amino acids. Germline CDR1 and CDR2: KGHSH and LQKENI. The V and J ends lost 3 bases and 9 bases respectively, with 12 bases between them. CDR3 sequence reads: CASSPAVVSEQFF. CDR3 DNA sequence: TGTGCCAGCTCACCGGCGGTAGTGAGTGAGCAGTTCTTC.

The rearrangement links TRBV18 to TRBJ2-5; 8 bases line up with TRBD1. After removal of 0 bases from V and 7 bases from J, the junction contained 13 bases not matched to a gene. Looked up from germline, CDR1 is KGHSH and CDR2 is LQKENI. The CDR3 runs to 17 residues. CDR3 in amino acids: CASSPPYTSGGRATQYF. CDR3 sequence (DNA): TGTGCCAGCTCACCACCTTATACCTCAGGGGGCCGGGCGACCCAGTACTTC.